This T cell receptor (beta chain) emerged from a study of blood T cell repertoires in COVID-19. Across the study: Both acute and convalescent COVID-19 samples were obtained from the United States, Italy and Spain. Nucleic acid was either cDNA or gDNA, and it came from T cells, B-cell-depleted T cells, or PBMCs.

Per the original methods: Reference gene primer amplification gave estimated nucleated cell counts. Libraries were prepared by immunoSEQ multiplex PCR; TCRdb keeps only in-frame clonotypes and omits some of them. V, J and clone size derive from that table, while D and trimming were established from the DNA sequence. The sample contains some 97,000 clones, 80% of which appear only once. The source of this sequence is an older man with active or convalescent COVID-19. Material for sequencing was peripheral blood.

The CDR3 here is CASSQDQGAGYNGYTF. In DNA form, the CDR3 reads TGCGCCAGCAGCCAAGATCAAGGGGCAGGCTATAATGGCTACACCTTC. This sequence joins TRBV4-1 and TRBJ1-2; a possible D gene is TRBD1 (5 bases). CDR3 size: 16 residues. Trimming shortened V by 0 bases and J by 6 bases, and 17 bases separated the two germline ends. Germline V CDR1 and CDR2: MGHRA, YSYEKL.